This is a list of T cell receptor beta chains from one sample in a study of metastatic and nonmetastatic thyroid tumors. TCRdb re-called the PCR reads via MiXCR. The table lists under 20,000 clones, 29% of them singletons. The sample consisted of tumor tissue. The receptors come from a female donor with papillary thyroid cancer or a benign thyroid nodule (not recorded which). Some clones in this sample may be carry-over from other donors' samples. CDR3s leave out the opening cysteine and the closing phenylalanine or tryptophan.

>TRBV20-1
SARLARGEGTEAF
>TRBV5-1
ASSLVQAGQADTQY
>TRBV27
ASSSRLAGGTDTQY
>TRBV19
ASSPSGTGNLQD
>TRBV6-1
ASSGTGESSYNEQF
>TRBV12-5
ASGLVLGRGSYEQY
>TRBV27
ASSFRRRDEQY
>TRBV11-2
ASSLAPGPNYGYT
>TRBV6-2/TRBV6-3
ASSLSTGTGHSPLH
>TRBV24-1
ATSDPFNLDTQY
>TRBV11-2
ASSEISGRAYNEQF
>TRBV6-2/TRBV6-3
ASSGASRYYEQY
>TRBV5-1
ASSFGFSRTVAYEQY
>TRBV6-1
ASSEWQVINSPLH
>TRBV19
ASSIGAREQF
>TRBV19
ASSSAEGNTEAF
>TRBV5-1
ASSLVLAEGDTQY
>TRBV7-8
ASSLGGFETQY
>TRBV5-4
ASSPGGGVGTGELF
>TRBV6-1
ASSQDRVYEQY
>TRBV6-1
ASSKGAGSVNEQF
>TRBV12-3/TRBV12-4
ASRSGQGRTTTNEQF
>TRBV5-5
ASSPSFSHLGEKLF
>TRBV11-2
ASSEGQYYNSPLH
>TRBV2
ASKDRGHHEQY
>TRBV6-2/TRBV6-3
ASVPREGAQGEQY
>TRBV2
VSSDRLNTEAF
>TRBV5-1
ASSAGQGYVNGYT
>TRBV13
ARSGTTPDTQY
>TRBV28
ASSPLTGTRVNYGYT
>TRBV6-4
ASSYSNVRNTEAF
>TRBV10-3
AISRDRGHTDTQY
>TRBV6-1
ASSEALKGQLRPYEQY
>TRBV19
ASSIDDTGELF
>TRBV24-1
ATCEQY
>TRBV4-3
ASSPSGGYSYNEQF
>TRBV9
ASSVYDTTNEKLF
>TRBV6-1
ASHIGARYNSPLH
>TRBV3-1
ASSQDRYEAF
>TRBV14
ASSQRVAGASTDTQY
>TRBV28
ASSTRERGRDTQY
>TRBV6-1
ASSEALRGERNTIY
>TRBV15
ATTDRGYLGANYGYT
>TRBV11-3
ASSRSGDSNYVYT
>TRBV11-2
ASSSPRAGYF
>TRBV5-1
ASSAGTSGNTIY
>TRBV20-1
SARPAGGIYEQY
>TRBV24-1
ATSDWSGVGPQH
>TRBV6-9
ASSFRTDTQY